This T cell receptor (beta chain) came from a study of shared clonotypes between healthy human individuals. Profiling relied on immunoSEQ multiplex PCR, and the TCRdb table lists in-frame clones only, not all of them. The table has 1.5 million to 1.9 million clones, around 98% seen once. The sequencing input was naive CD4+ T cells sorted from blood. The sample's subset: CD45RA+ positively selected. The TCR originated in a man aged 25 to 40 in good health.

Written as DNA, the CDR3 is TGTGCCAGCAGTCCGTCACTAGCGGGAGTAGGGGAGCAGTACTTC. It is translated as CASSPSLAGVGEQYF. This chain connects TRBV28 to TRBJ2-7, with 11 bases lining up with TRBD2. V was pared by 5 bases and J by 7 bases, with 10 bases of the junction left unmatched. Looked up from germline, CDR1 is MDHEN and CDR2 is SYDVKM. The CDR3 sequence is 15 residues long.